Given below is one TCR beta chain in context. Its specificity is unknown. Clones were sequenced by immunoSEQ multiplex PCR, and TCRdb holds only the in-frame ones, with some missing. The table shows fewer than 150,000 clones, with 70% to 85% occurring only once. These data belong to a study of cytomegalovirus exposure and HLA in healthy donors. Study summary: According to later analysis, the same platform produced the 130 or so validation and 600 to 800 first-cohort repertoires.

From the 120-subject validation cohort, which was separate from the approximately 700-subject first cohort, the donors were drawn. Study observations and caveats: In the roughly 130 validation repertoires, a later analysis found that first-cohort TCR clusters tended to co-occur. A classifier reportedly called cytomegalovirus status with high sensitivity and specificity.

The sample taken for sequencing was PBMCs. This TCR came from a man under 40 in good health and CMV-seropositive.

The CDR3 loop reads CASSELFEQFF. The CDR3 DNA sequence: TGCGCCAGCAGTGAACTATTCGAGCAGTTCTTC. The rearrangement joins TRBV10-2 to TRBJ2-1; no firm D call. CDR3 length equals 11 residues. Trimming removed 3 bases at V and 10 bases at J, with 7 bases between. Per germline, CDR1 WSHSY and CDR2 SAAADI.